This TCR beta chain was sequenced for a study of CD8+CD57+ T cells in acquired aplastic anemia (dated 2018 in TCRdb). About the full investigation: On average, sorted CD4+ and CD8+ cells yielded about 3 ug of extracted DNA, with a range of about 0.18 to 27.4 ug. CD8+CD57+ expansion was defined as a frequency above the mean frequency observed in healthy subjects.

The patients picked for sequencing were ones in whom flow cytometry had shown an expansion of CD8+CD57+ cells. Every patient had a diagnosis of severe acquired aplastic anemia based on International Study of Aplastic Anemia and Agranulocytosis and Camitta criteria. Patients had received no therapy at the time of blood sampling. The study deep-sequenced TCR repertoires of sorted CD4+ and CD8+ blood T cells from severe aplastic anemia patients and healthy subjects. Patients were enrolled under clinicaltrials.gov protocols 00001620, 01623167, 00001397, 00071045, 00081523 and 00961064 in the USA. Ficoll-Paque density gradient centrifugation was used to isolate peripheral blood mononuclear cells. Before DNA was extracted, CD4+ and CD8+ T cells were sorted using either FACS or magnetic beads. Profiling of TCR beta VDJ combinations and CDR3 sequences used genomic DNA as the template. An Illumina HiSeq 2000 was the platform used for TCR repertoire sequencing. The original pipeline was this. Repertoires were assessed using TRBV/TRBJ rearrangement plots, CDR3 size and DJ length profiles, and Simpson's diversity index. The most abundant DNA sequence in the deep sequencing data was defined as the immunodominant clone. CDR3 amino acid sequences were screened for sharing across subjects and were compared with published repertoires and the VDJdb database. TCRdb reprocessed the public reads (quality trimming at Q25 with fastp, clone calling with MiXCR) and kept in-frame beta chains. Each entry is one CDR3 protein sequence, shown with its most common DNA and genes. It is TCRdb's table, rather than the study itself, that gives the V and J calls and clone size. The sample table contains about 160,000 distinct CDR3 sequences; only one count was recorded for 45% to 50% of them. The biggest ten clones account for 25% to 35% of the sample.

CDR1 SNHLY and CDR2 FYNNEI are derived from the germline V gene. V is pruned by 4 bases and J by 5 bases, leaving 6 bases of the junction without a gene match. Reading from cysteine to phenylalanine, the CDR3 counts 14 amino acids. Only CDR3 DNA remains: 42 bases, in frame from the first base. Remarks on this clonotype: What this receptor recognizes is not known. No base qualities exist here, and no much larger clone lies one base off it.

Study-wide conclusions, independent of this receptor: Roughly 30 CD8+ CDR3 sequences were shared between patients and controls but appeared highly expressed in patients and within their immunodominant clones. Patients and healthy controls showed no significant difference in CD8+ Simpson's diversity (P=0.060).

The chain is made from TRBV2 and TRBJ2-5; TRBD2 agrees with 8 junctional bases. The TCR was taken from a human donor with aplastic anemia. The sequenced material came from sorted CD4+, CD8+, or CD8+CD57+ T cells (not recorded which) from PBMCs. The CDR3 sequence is CASSGRGGGETQYF. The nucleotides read TGTGCCAGCAGTGGACGGGGGGGTGGGGAGACCCAGTACTTC. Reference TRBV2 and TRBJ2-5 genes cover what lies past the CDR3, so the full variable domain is EPEVTQTPSHQVTQMGQEVILRCVPISNHLYFYWYRQILGQKVEFLVSFYNNEISEKSEIFDDQFSVERPDGSNFTLKIRSTKLEDSAMYFCASSGRGGGETQYFGPGTRLLVL.